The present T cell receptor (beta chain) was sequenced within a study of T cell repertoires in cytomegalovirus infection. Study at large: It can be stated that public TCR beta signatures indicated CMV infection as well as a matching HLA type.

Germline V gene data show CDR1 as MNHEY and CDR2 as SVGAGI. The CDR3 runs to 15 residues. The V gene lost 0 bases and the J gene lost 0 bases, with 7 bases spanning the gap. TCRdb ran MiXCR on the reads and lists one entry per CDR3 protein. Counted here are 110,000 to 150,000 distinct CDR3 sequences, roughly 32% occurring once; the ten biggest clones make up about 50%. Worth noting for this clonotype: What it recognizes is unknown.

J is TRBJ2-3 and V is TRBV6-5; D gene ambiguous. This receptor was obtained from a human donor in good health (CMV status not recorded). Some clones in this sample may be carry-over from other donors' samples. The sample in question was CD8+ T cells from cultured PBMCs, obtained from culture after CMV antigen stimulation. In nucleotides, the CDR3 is TGTGCCAGCAGTTACTCCCCGGCTAGCACAGATACGCAGTATTTT. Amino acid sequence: CASSYSPASTDTQYF.